These T cell receptor beta chains were read from a single sample in a study of shared clonotypes between healthy human individuals. TCRdb keeps only in-frame clones here, not all; method: immunoSEQ multiplex PCR. The data contain some 2.1 million clones, approximately 94% of them singletons. Sequences were obtained from naive CD8+ T cells sorted from blood. All receptors come from a man between 18 and 35 years old in good health. Both conserved end residues are part of each CDR3. D genes are given only for firm matches. Clone size appears in some rows only: once, few, many, or a class for an expanded clone.

TRBJ1-2 TRBV7-9 . . CASSTPFCTF TGTGCCAGCAGCACACCATTTTGCACCTTC
TRBJ2-3 TRBV25-1 . TRBD2 CASSEPISGGGTDTQYF TGTGCCAGCAGTGAGCCTATAAGCGGGGGGGGCACAGATACGCAGTATTTT
TRBJ1-5 TRBV27 . . CASKPRVGPNQPQHF TGTGCCAGCAAGCCAAGGGTCGGACCGAATCAGCCCCAGCATTTT
TRBJ2-1 TRBV27 . . CASSFRSDEQFF TGTGCCAGCAGTTTTCGATCAGACGAGCAGTTCTTC
TRBJ2-7 TRBV18 . TRBD2 CASSPLAGLREQYF TGTGCCAGCTCACCACTAGCGGGTTTAAGGGAGCAGTACTTC
TRBJ2-7 TRBV2 . TRBD1 CASSDRDSTIEQYF TGTGCCAGCAGTGACCGGGACAGCACGATCGAGCAGTACTTC
TRBJ1-1 TRBV14 . . CASSRSFGPNTEAFF TGTGCCAGCAGCAGGAGCTTCGGACCTAACACTGAAGCTTTCTTT
TRBJ2-7 TRBV7-9 . TRBD2 CASSLASGIDEQYF TGTGCCAGCAGCTTAGCTAGCGGGATAGACGAGCAGTACTTC
TRBJ2-3 TRBV9 few . CASSARTESTDTQYF TGTGCCAGCAGCGCCCGGACAGAAAGCACAGATACGCAGTATTTT
TRBJ2-1 TRBV4-1 once . CASRAVGAYNEQFF TGCGCCAGCAGAGCGGTCGGGGCCTACAATGAGCAGTTCTTC
TRBJ2-7 TRBV5-6 . TRBD1 CASQGYRGGYEQYF TGTGCCAGCCAGGGGTACAGGGGCGGCTACGAGCAGTACTTC
TRBJ2-3 TRBV11-2 . TRBD2 CASSLSTSGSLLGTDTQYF TGTGCCAGCAGCCTAAGTACTAGCGGGAGCCTCTTGGGCACAGATACGCAGTATTTT
TRBJ2-7 TRBV6-1 . TRBD2 CASSEKAGGGYEQYF TGTGCCAGCAGTGAAAAGGCGGGAGGGGGATACGAGCAGTACTTC
TRBJ2-2 TRBV2 . . CASSEGTTNTGELFF TGTGCCAGCAGTGAAGGGACAACGAACACCGGGGAGCTGTTTTTT
TRBJ1-1 TRBV21-1 . . CASSKTPRTGNTEAFF TGTGCCAGCAGCAAAACCCCCCGGACAGGGAACACTGAAGCTTTCTTT
TRBJ2-2 TRBV5-4 . . CASSLGTSYWVTGELFF TGTGCCAGCAGCTTGGGTACTAGCTATTGGGTAACCGGGGAGCTGTTTTTT
TRBJ2-1 TRBV29-1 . . CSAETGFSYNEQFF TGCAGCGCCGAGACAGGATTCTCCTACAATGAGCAGTTCTTC
TRBJ2-5 TRBV11-2 . . CASSLFETQYF TGTGCCAGCAGCCTCTTCGAGACCCAGTACTTC
TRBJ2-7 TRBV27 . TRBD1 CASSSFAGGYEQYF TGTGCCAGCAGTTCCTTCGCAGGGGGCTACGAGCAGTACTTC
TRBJ1-2 TRBV9 . . CASSKGEGIYGYTF TGTGCCAGCAGCAAAGGAGAGGGAATCTATGGCTACACCTTC
TRBJ1-4 TRBV5-4 . . CASSLAGTLATNEKLFF TGTGCCAGCAGCTTGGCCGGGACCCTAGCAACTAATGAAAAACTGTTTTTT
TRBJ2-3 TRBV28 . TRBD1 CASRTGGSSDTQYF TGTGCCAGCAGGACAGGGGGTTCTTCAGATACGCAGTATTTT
TRBJ2-2 TRBV6-5 . . CASRVWQSNTGELFF TGTGCCAGCCGGGTTTGGCAGTCTAACACCGGGGAGCTGTTTTTT
TRBJ1-5 TRBV27 . . CASSSGPGLNQPQHF TGTGCCAGCAGTTCGGGACCGGGACTTAATCAGCCCCAGCATTTT
TRBJ2-3 TRBV6-1 . TRBD2 CASSEVGLAGGGDTQYF TGTGCCAGCAGTGAAGTGGGACTAGCGGGGGGCGGGGATACGCAGTATTTT
TRBJ2-4 TRBV7-9 few . CASSFQGNIQYF TGTGCCAGCAGCTTCCAGGGGAACATTCAGTACTTC
TRBJ1-2 TRBV14 . TRBD1 CASSSGTESYGYTF TGTGCCAGCAGTTCCGGGACAGAGAGCTATGGCTACACCTTC
TRBJ1-1 TRBV6-1 . . CASSPKGGRGTEAFF TGTGCCAGCAGCCCCAAGGGGGGTCGGGGGACTGAAGCTTTCTTT
TRBJ2-3 TRBV5-4 . TRBD2 CASSLDLAGVTDTQYF TGTGCCAGCAGCTTGGACCTGGCGGGAGTCACAGATACGCAGTATTTT
TRBJ2-7 TRBV11-2 . . CASSLEPDYEQYF TGTGCCAGCAGCTTAGAGCCAGACTACGAGCAGTACTTC
TRBJ2-2 TRBV10-2 . . CAIRDSSRAGELFF TGCGCCATCCGGGACTCATCAAGGGCCGGGGAGCTGTTTTTT
TRBJ2-1 TRBV6-5 . . CASGSGVKRFF TGTGCCAGCGGTTCGGGGGTCAAGAGGTTCTTC
TRBJ1-6 TRBV13 . . CASSFAEGVSPLHF TGTGCCAGCAGCTTCGCGGAGGGGGTTTCACCCCTCCACTTT
TRBJ2-1 TRBV6-6 once TRBD2 CATGSGGGYNEQFF TGTGCCACTGGGAGCGGGGGGGGATACAATGAGCAGTTCTTC
TRBJ2-7 TRBV5-1 . . CASSRGSEQYF TGCGCCAGCAGTAGGGGAAGCGAGCAGTACTTC
TRBJ2-3 TRBV27 . TRBD2 CASSLGGRITDTQYF TGTGCCAGCAGTTTAGGCGGGAGGATTACAGATACGCAGTATTTT
TRBJ2-5 TRBV15 . . CATSSTRLETQYF TGTGCCACCAGCAGTACAAGACTAGAGACCCAGTACTTC
TRBJ1-1 TRBV4-3 . . CASSPHRAGNTEAFF TGCGCCAGCAGCCCCCACCGGGCAGGGAACACTGAAGCTTTCTTT
TRBJ2-2 TRBV12-5 . . CASGPSNTGELFF TGTGCTAGTGGGCCGTCCAACACCGGGGAGCTGTTTTTT
TRBJ1-1 TRBV6-5 . . CASSYTEGDTEAFF TGTGCCAGCAGTTACACCGAGGGGGACACTGAAGCTTTCTTT
TRBJ2-3 TRBV27 . . CASSPKTRTDTQYF TGTGCCAGCAGTCCGAAAACCCGCACAGATACGCAGTATTTT